This paragraph reports one T cell receptor beta chain. The sample is drawn from a study of blood T cell repertoires in COVID-19. About the study: Sites across the United States, Italy and Spain contributed samples from acute and convalescent COVID-19. The analysed material was cDNA or gDNA that came from T cells, B-cell-depleted T cells, or PBMCs.

There are 17 residues in the CDR3. Looked up from germline, CDR1 is MGHRA and CDR2 is YSYEKL. The V segment lost 3 bases and the J segment 2 bases; nucleotides outside the gene matches: 6. Under the authors' procedure: Reference gene primers were amplified, and this amplification served to estimate nucleated cell counts. Sequencing used immunoSEQ multiplex PCR; TCRdb keeps in-frame clones, though not all of them. The DNA gave D and trimming, while V, J and clone size come from that table. The table has 55,000 to 80,000 clones, about 86% seen once. This TCR was sampled from a human donor in a cohort sampled during active COVID-19. Material for sequencing was peripheral blood. J is TRBJ2-5 and V is TRBV4-1; 13 bases match TRBD2. CDR3 residues: CASSQGGTSGAQETQYF. DNA of the CDR3: TGCGCCAGCAGCCAGGGCGGGACTAGCGGGGCACAAGAGACCCAGTACTTC.